This T cell receptor beta chain is drawn from a study of long-term antiretroviral therapy in people with HIV. Study at large: Samples from the earliest time points predate the 2015 immediate-ART recommendation by about a decade.

Samples were assayed with immunoSEQ v3.0 at survey level. Sequencing used immunoSEQ multiplex PCR; TCRdb keeps in-frame clones, though not all of them. The sample records 27,000 or so clones, more than 75% being singletons. This CDR3 contains 13 residues. V lost 6 bases and J 4 bases, leaving 9 bases between the germline ends. Germline CDR1 and CDR2: LNHDA and SQIVND (reference sequence). The chain recombines TRBV19 with TRBJ1-4; D perhaps matches TRBD1 (6 bases). The specimen was unsorted PBMCs, collected roughly 4.8 years after starting antiretroviral therapy. This clonotype was sampled from a man between 35 and 55 years old with HIV. The CDR3 bases are TGTGCCAGTAGGGACAGAATTAATGAAAAACTGTTTTTT. Translation: CASRDRINEKLFF.